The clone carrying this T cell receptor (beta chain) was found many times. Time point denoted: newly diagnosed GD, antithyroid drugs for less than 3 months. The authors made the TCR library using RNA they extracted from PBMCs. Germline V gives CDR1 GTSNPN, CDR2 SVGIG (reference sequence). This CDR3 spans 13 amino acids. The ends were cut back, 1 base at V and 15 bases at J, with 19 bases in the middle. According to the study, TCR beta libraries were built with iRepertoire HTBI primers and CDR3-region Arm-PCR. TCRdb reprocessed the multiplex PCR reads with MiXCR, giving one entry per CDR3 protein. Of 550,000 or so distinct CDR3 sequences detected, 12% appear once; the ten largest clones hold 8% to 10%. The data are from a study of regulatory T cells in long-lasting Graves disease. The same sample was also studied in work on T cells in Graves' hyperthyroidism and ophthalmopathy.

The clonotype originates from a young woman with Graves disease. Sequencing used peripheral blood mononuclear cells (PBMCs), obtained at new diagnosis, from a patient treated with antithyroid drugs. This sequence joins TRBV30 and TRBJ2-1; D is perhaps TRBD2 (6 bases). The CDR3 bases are TGTGCCTGGAGTGGGGGGACCGGAGGGGAACTGTTCTTC. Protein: CAWSGGTGGELFF.